The 20 T cell receptor beta chains given below trace back to one sample, sequenced in a study of identical twins. Via MiXCR, TCRdb re-called the 5' RACE reads, giving one row per CDR3 protein. This table holds fewer than 500,000 distinct CDR3 sequences, about 13% found once. A further study also used this sample, focusing on yellow fever vaccine responses in identical twins.

The sequencing input was CD4+ T cells sorted from blood. These receptors were obtained from a woman aged 18 to 35 in good health.

This clonotype has a handful of counts. This sequence joins TRBV5-1 and TRBJ2-7; 8 nucleotides match TRBD1. The germline CDR1 and CDR2 sequences are SGHRS and YFSETQ. Trimming took 0 bases from V and 3 from J; bases not matched to a gene: 8. The CDR3 totals 16 residues. CDR3: CASSLDRYRGDYEQYF. As DNA, the CDR3 is TGCGCCAGCAGCTTGGACAGGTACAGGGGGGACTACGAGCAGTACTTC.

The chain employs TRBV15 and TRBJ2-1, with 9 bases matching TRBD1. After removal of 0 bases from V and 8 bases from J, the junction contained 8 bases not matched to a gene. The CDR3 is 16 amino acids. CDR1 is LNHNV, CDR2 YYDKDF, per germline (reference sequence). The CDR3 DNA is TGTGCCACCAGCAGAGATGGGACAGGGCCGGGCGATGAGCAGTTCTTC. This gives the protein CATSRDGTGPGDEQFF.

This clonotype was counted many times. This sequence joins TRBV5-6 and TRBJ2-1, with D hard to call. Trimming removed 0 bases from V and 0 bases from J, with 7 bases in between. This CDR3 has 15 residues. Per the germline V gene, CDR1 is SGHDT and CDR2 is YYEEEE. The CDR3 bases are TGTGCCAGCAGCTTGGTGGCCGACTCCTACAATGAGCAGTTCTTC. Translating it yields CASSLVADSYNEQFF.

The rearrangement links TRBV7-2 to TRBJ1-2, with D uncertain. The CDR3 sequence is 11 residues long. Trimming stripped 2 bases from V and 13 bases from J, with 11 bases between. Germline CDR1 and CDR2: SGHTA and FQGNSA. This CDR3 reads CASSLMSIPTF. In DNA, the CDR3 is TGTGCCAGCAGCTTAATGTCCATTCCCACCTTC.

This clonotype was counted only a few times. J is TRBJ1-2 and V is TRBV5-1, with a weak D call TRBD1 (5 bases). This CDR3 region has 15 residues. Trimming stripped 0 bases from V and 7 bases from J, with 16 bases between. The germline V gene has CDR1 SGHRS and CDR2 YFSETQ. CDR3 nucleotides: TGCGCCAGCAGCTTGGAAGCTGGGGGAAGGCCTGGCTACACCTTC. It translates to CASSLEAGGRPGYTF.

CDR3 loop: CASSQLPVDRRLTNTGELFF. Written as DNA, the CDR3 is TGTGCCAGCAGCCAATTACCTGTTGACAGGCGCCTGACGAACACCGGGGAGCTGTTTTTT. The rearrangement uses TRBV4-2 and TRBJ2-2; possible D gene TRBD1, 6 bases. The V gene lost 2 bases and the J gene lost 0 bases, with 22 bases spanning the gap. Germline V gene sequence: CDR1 LGHNA, CDR2 YNFKEQ. This CDR3 is 20 amino acids long.

The CDR3 bases are TGCGCCAGCAGCACCTCGGACAGGGTGAACTATGGCTACACCTTC. This translates into CASSTSDRVNYGYTF. J is TRBJ1-2 and V is TRBV4-3; 8 nucleotides agree with TRBD1. CDR1 and CDR2 from the germline V gene are LGHNA and YSLEER. The CDR3 contains 15 residues. The V and J ends lost 5 bases and 2 bases, in that order; junction bases with no gene match: 7.

The sample holds a few counts of this clonotype. This chain connects TRBV15 to TRBJ2-7; D gene unclear. The V gene lost 1 base and the J gene lost 0 bases, with 10 bases spanning the gap. Germline V lookup: CDR1 LNHNV, CDR2 YYDKDF (reference sequence). This CDR3 has 15 residues. CDR3 loop: CATSRVGAGSYEQYF. The CDR3 DNA follows: TGTGCCACCAGCAGAGTGGGCGCAGGCTCCTACGAGCAGTACTTC. Drawing the rest from reference TRBV15 and TRBJ2-7, the complete variable domain is DAMVIQNPRYQVTQFGKPVTLSCSQTLNHNVMYWYQQKSSQAPKLLFHYYDKDFNNEADTPDNFQSRRPNTSFCFLDIRSPGLGDTAMYLCATSRVGAGSYEQYFGPGTRLTVT.

The rearrangement links TRBV10-3 to TRBJ1-1; TRBD1 matches at 11 bases. J gave up 0 bases and V 8 bases, and 2 bases lay outside the gene matches. Germline V lookup: CDR1 ENHRY, CDR2 SYGVKD. The CDR3 has 14 amino acids. The DNA for the CDR3 is TGTGCCATCTGGGACAGGGGGATGAACACTGAAGCTTTCTTT. This gives the protein CAIWDRGMNTEAFF.

The V call is TRBV18, the J call TRBJ2-2; tentative D call: TRBD1 (5 bases). This CDR3 has 15 residues. V was trimmed by 4 bases and J by 1 base, leaving 10 bases between them. Germline CDR1 is KGHSH and CDR2 is LQKENI. CDR3 region: CASSLIGQNTGELFF. The DNA of the CDR3 is TGTGCCAGCTCACTTATTGGACAGAACACCGGGGAGCTGTTTTTT.

This clonotype was observed many times. The chain employs TRBV6-2 or TRBV6-3 and TRBJ2-7; no firm D call. This CDR3 is 11 amino acids long. The ends were cut back, 6 bases at V and 2 bases at J, with 5 bases in the middle. Germline values: CDR1 MNHEY, CDR2 SVGEGT. CDR3 sequence: CASSHTYEQYF. CDR3 in DNA: TGTGCCAGCAGCCATACCTACGAGCAGTACTTC.

This clonotype was found many times. The chain links TRBV5-1 to TRBJ2-7; D is undetermined. Germline-derived CDR1 and CDR2 are SGHRS and YFSETQ. Trimming cost V 1 base and J 2 bases, with 4 bases left between them. CDR3 length: 12 amino acids. The CDR3 DNA is TGCGCCAGCAGCTTGCGTCCCTACGAGCAGTACTTC. Translation: CASSLRPYEQYF.

The V call is TRBV6-5, the J call TRBJ2-4; D is ambiguous. Germline lookup yields CDR1 MNHEY and CDR2 SVGAGI. The CDR3 is 15 amino acids. V was trimmed by 2 bases and J by 8 bases, leaving 16 bases between them. The CDR3: CASSYGVPTGHIQYF. The DNA for the CDR3 is TGTGCCAGCAGTTACGGAGTGCCTACCGGGCACATTCAGTACTTC.

The chain uses TRBV15 and TRBJ1-1; D gene ambiguous. Per germline, CDR1 LNHNV and CDR2 YYDKDF (reference sequence). The CDR3 runs 14 residues. Trimming stripped 1 base from V and 5 bases from J, with 11 bases between. In DNA, the CDR3 is TGTGCCACCAGCAGAGCACAGAGGGAGACTGAAGCTTTCTTT. This translates into CATSRAQRETEAFF. Drawing the rest from reference TRBV15 and TRBJ1-1, the complete variable domain is DAMVIQNPRYQVTQFGKPVTLSCSQTLNHNVMYWYQQKSSQAPKLLFHYYDKDFNNEADTPDNFQSRRPNTSFCFLDIRSPGLGDTAMYLCATSRAQRETEAFFGQGTRLTVV.

This clonotype came up many times. The rearrangement joins TRBV20-1 to TRBJ1-5; possible D gene TRBD1, 6 bases. The germline V and J ends were trimmed by 2 bases and 4 bases, with 15 bases remaining between them. From germline, CDR1 is DFQATT and CDR2 SNEGSKA (reference sequence). The CDR3 runs to 15 residues. For the CDR3, the DNA is TGCAGTGCTAGACAGGGGTGGGATAGTAATCAGCCCCAGCATTTT. This gives the protein CSARQGWDSNQPQHF.

This clonotype was recorded a few times. V usage is TRBV4-1 and J usage is TRBJ2-7; no clear D. CDR3 length equals 15 residues. CDR1 is MGHRA, CDR2 YSYEKL, per germline. V lost 1 base and J lost 0, with 10 bases in between. CDR3 DNA: TGCGCCAGCAGCCAAGGGTCGGCCTCCTCCTACGAGCAGTACTTC. It translates to CASSQGSASSYEQYF.

The chain uses TRBV20-1 and TRBJ2-7, with D maybe TRBD1 (6 bases). Trimming removed 6 bases at V and 0 bases at J, with 15 bases between. CDR1 and CDR2 from the germline V gene are DFQATT and SNEGSKA (reference sequence). The CDR3 is made up of 14 amino acids. This CDR3 is CSAGATGLSYEQYF. The CDR3 bases are TGCAGTGCGGGGGCGACGGGCCTCTCCTACGAGCAGTACTTC.

The table lists this clonotype with a few counts. This sequence joins TRBV7-9 and TRBJ2-3, with 7 nucleotides matching TRBD2. With V trimmed by 4 bases and J by 2 bases, 3 bases remained unmatched. Germline-derived CDR1 and CDR2 are SEHNR and FQNEAQ (reference sequence). There are 14 residues in the CDR3. CDR3 sequence: CASSWGGNTDTQYF. CDR3 DNA sequence: TGTGCCAGCAGCTGGGGGGGAAACACAGATACGCAGTATTTT.

This chain connects TRBV20-1 to TRBJ2-1, with 7 bases that match TRBD2. Germline V gives CDR1 DFQATT, CDR2 SNEGSKA (reference sequence). This CDR3 spans 16 amino acids. With 6 bases clipped from V and 3 bases from J, the junction kept 14 bases outside the gene matches. The CDR3 sequence is CSAPGRTRGIYNEQFF. The CDR3 nucleotides are TGCAGTGCCCCGGGTAGGACTAGAGGGATCTACAATGAGCAGTTCTTC.

The gene calls are TRBV7-3 and TRBJ2-1; 9 bases are shared with TRBD2. J was trimmed by 3 bases and V by 5 bases; bases with no gene match: 5. CDR1 SGHTA and CDR2 FQGTGA come from the germline V gene. The CDR3 is 15 residues long. The CDR3 nucleotides read TGTGCCAGCAGCCCATCTAGCGGGGACTACAATGAGCAGTTCTTC. Protein sequence: CASSPSSGDYNEQFF.